Below, 14 T cell receptor beta chains from the same sample are listed, as sequenced in a study of T-cell reconstitution after alpha-beta-depleted transplantation in children. Researchers prepared the TCRbeta library using unique molecular identifiers, the study reports. TCRdb reprocessed the PCR reads via MiXCR and lists one record per CDR3 protein. The sample holds approximately 230,000 distinct CDR3 sequences; 20% to 30% are singletons and the top ten take roughly 2.6%. Source: PBMCs, taken before TCRalphabeta/CD19-depleted stem cell transplant. The origin of the receptors is a girl aged 2 to 9 with Fanconi anemia, due to receive a stem cell transplant.

This clonotype was observed at least ten times. The V gene is TRBV29-1, the J gene TRBJ2-1; D gene unclear. The CDR3 runs to 14 residues. CDR1 SQVTM and CDR2 ANQGSEA come from the germline V gene. Trimming removed 3 bases from V and 0 bases from J, with 9 bases in between. The CDR3 nucleotides read TGCAGCGTTGATACAGTGCACTCCTACAATGAGCAGTTCTTC. As protein: CSVDTVHSYNEQFF.

In its sample, this clonotype was seen a few times. V usage is TRBV6-2 or TRBV6-3 and J usage is TRBJ2-1; the D is unclear. The CDR3 has 16 residues. Germline assignment: CDR1 MNHEY and CDR2 SVGEGT. Between the trimmed V and J ends, which lost 0 bases and 9 bases, there was a span of 18 bases. CDR3 coding DNA: TGTGCCAGCAGTTACTCTCCCACGTCTAGTTCATTTGAGCAGTTCTTC. It encodes CASSYSPTSSSFEQFF.

The chain uses TRBV7-6 and TRBJ1-4, with D unclear. The CDR3 runs 14 residues. Germline-derived CDR1 and CDR2 are SGHVS and FNYEAQ. Trimming cost V 0 bases and J 8 bases, with 10 bases left between them. The CDR3 region is CASSLAPGGEKLFF. The CDR3, as DNA: TGTGCCAGCAGCTTAGCGCCAGGTGGGGAAAAACTGTTTTTT.

The chain links TRBV18 to TRBJ2-7, with no clear D. The V gene's germline CDR1 is KGHSH and CDR2 LQKENI. Trimming shortened V by 3 bases and J by 1 base, and 10 bases separated the two germline ends. The CDR3 totals 14 residues. The CDR3 spells CASSPSQVSYEQYF. The CDR3 nucleotides are TGTGCCAGCTCACCGTCCCAGGTATCCTACGAGCAGTACTTC.

This clonotype was detected ten times or more. J is TRBJ2-7 and V is TRBV20-1, with TRBD2 matching over 7 bases. Germline V gene data show CDR1 as DFQATT and CDR2 as SNEGSKA (reference sequence). V dropped 3 bases and J dropped 13; count of bases not matched to a gene: 12. This CDR3 has 12 amino acids. This CDR3 reads CSASFFGEGFYF. For the CDR3, the DNA is TGCAGTGCTAGTTTCTTCGGGGAGGGTTTCTACTTC.

This clonotype appeared many times. The chain carries TRBV29-1 and TRBJ1-4, with TRBD1 matching over 9 bases. V dropped 7 bases and J dropped 5; count of bases not matched to a gene: 5. Germline-derived CDR1 and CDR2 are SQVTM and ANQGSEA. The CDR3 consists of 13 residues. The CDR3: CSGGQGRNEKLFF. CDR3 bases: TGCAGCGGGGGACAGGGCCGGAATGAAAAACTGTTTTTT.

Ten or more counts support this clonotype. The CDR3 coding sequence is TGTGCCTGGAGTTCTCGACTAGCGGGAGGGAATGAGCAGTTCTTC. It specifies CAWSSRLAGGNEQFF. This chain joins TRBV30 and TRBJ2-1; 14 nucleotides line up with TRBD2. This CDR3 comprises 15 residues. The J segment lost 7 bases and the V segment lost 2 bases, leaving 4 bases of the junction unmatched. Germline CDR1 reads GTSNPN; CDR2 reads SVGIG (reference sequence).

The sample holds a few counts of this clonotype. The V gene is TRBV20-1, the J gene TRBJ1-1; 11 nucleotides align to TRBD1. The CDR3 sequence is 14 residues long. Trimming removed 5 bases from V and 1 base from J; junction bases left unmatched: 3. Germline V lookup: CDR1 DFQATT, CDR2 SNEGSKA (reference sequence). The chain's CDR3 is CSAGQGAANTEAFF. In nucleotides, the CDR3 is TGCAGTGCTGGACAGGGGGCCGCGAACACTGAAGCTTTCTTT.

This clonotype was detected many times. V usage is TRBV4-1 and J usage is TRBJ2-1; 7 positions agree with TRBD1. CDR1 and CDR2 (germline): MGHRA, YSYEKL. The CDR3 covers 15 residues. Trimming took 1 base from V and 0 from J; bases not matched to a gene: 0. CDR3 loop: CASSQGDSSYNEQFF. The CDR3 bases are TGCGCCAGCAGCCAAGGGGACAGCTCCTACAATGAGCAGTTCTTC.

This clonotype was counted at least ten times. V and J are TRBV6-1 and TRBJ2-1; TRBD2 aligns across 7 bases. Germline CDR1 MNHNS, CDR2 SASEGT. CDR3 length: 17 residues. The junction had 12 bases not matched to a gene; V was cut back by 6 bases and J by 1 base. The CDR3 spells CASSRGETHISYNEQFF. The CDR3 bases are TGTGCCAGCAGCCGGGGGGAAACGCATATATCCTACAATGAGCAGTTCTTC.

This clonotype was counted at least ten times. The rearrangement uses TRBV27 and TRBJ2-1; no clear D. Deletions cut 8 bases from V and 9 bases from J, with 17 bases between. CDR3 length: 13 amino acids. Germline CDR1 and CDR2: MNHEY and SMNVEV (reference sequence). The DNA for the CDR3 is TGTGCCAGCCTTCAGGCGTCGAGAGGTGAGCAGTTCTTC. Protein sequence: CASLQASRGEQFF.

In this sample, this clonotype turned up a few times. This chain links TRBV27 with TRBJ2-1, with D unresolved. Germline CDR1 is MNHEY and CDR2 is SMNVEV (reference sequence). CDR3 length: 12 residues. Deletions cut 6 bases from V and 10 bases from J, with 13 bases between. The CDR3 coding sequence is TGTGCCAGCAGCCCCTACATGGGGGAGCAGTTCTTC. This gives the protein CASSPYMGEQFF.

This sequence joins TRBV10-3 and TRBJ2-1; perhaps TRBD1 as D (6 bases). Trimming pared 7 bases from V and 5 bases from J, leaving 15 bases between. The CDR3 extends over 14 amino acids. Germline V lookup: CDR1 ENHRY, CDR2 SYGVKD. In DNA form, the CDR3 reads TGTGCCATCACAGGGGCCGACACCAACAATGAGCAGTTCTTC. This translates into CAITGADTNNEQFF.

This clonotype came up many times. The rearrangement joins TRBV6-1 to TRBJ1-2; 7 bases fit TRBD1. Germline loops: CDR1 MNHNS, CDR2 SASEGT. Trimming took 4 bases from V and 5 from J; bases not matched to a gene: 7. The CDR3 sequence is 14 residues long. The CDR3 bases are TGTGCCAGCAGTGCGACCGGGACAGCTTATGGCTACACCTTC. Protein sequence: CASSATGTAYGYTF.